These 19 T cell receptor beta chains came from one sample sequenced in a study of CD8 T cells in ankylosing spondylitis. TCRdb called the 5' RACE reads again in MiXCR, with one record for every CDR3 protein. The sample contains some 120,000 distinct CDR3 sequences, roughly 15% of which appear only once. Input material: blood, either unsorted or a sorted T cell fraction (not recorded which). These receptors were obtained from a female donor with ankylosing spondylitis or in good health (not recorded which).

This chain links TRBV20-1 with TRBJ2-1, with 8 bases lining up with TRBD2. V trimming: 6 bases; J trimming: 5 bases; junction bases outside the gene matches: 21. Germline CDR1 DFQATT, CDR2 SNEGSKA (reference sequence). The CDR3 covers 18 residues. CDR3 residues: CSAQAGGLFFSDNNEQFF. CDR3 in DNA: TGCAGTGCCCAGGCGGGGGGCCTCTTCTTTTCGGATAACAATGAGCAGTTCTTC.

This clonotype was detected many times. The V and J genes are TRBV27 and TRBJ2-7, with no clear D. The CDR3 length is 15 residues. The germline V and J ends were trimmed by 0 bases and 6 bases, with 15 bases remaining between them. Germline V gives CDR1 MNHEY, CDR2 SMNVEV (reference sequence). CDR3 residues: CASSLSQDTGVEQYF. In DNA form, the CDR3 reads TGTGCCAGCAGTTTATCCCAAGATACTGGGGTCGAGCAGTACTTC.

The rearrangement uses TRBV5-6 and TRBJ1-2; D not certain. CDR3 length equals 13 residues. Germline V lookup: CDR1 SGHDT, CDR2 YYEEEE. The V end lost 2 bases, the J end lost 8 bases, and 13 bases lay between the germline ends. The CDR3 loop is CASSFEDRYGYTF. CDR3 sequence (DNA): TGTGCCAGCAGCTTTGAGGATCGGTACGGCTACACCTTC.

Only a few counts were recorded for this clonotype. The V and J genes are TRBV5-5 and TRBJ2-6; D tentatively reads TRBD1 or TRBD2 (6 bases each). Germline V CDR1 and CDR2: SGHKS, YYEKEE (reference sequence). This CDR3 comprises 17 residues. V lost 4 bases to trimming and J lost 4 bases, with 18 bases between them. This CDR3 reads CASSLGGGLRGANVLTF. The CDR3 DNA is TGTGCCAGCAGCCTCGGAGGGGGACTGAGAGGGGCCAACGTCCTGACTTTC. Full variable domain (rest looked up from reference TRBV5-5 and TRBJ2-6): DAGVTQSPTHLIKTRGQQVTLRCSPISGHKSVSWYQQVLGQGPQFIFQYYEKEERGRGNFPDRFSARQFPNYSSELNVNALLLGDSALYLCASSLGGGLRGANVLTFGAGSRLTVL.

In this sample, this clonotype turned up many times. This sequence joins TRBV5-1 and TRBJ2-6, with D hard to call. CDR3 length: 14 residues. The germline CDR1 and CDR2 sequences are SGHRS and YFSETQ. The germline V and J ends were trimmed by 3 bases and 1 base, with 5 bases remaining between them. The CDR3 coding sequence is TGCGCCAGCAGCTCTACTTCTGGGGCCAACGTCCTGACTTTC. Translating gives CASSSTSGANVLTF.

This rearrangement joins TRBV27 to TRBJ1-3; 7 bases match TRBD1. V shed 5 bases, J shed 0 bases, and the junction held 13 bases outside the gene matches. Looked up from germline, CDR1 is MNHEY and CDR2 is SMNVEV (reference sequence). The CDR3 runs to 18 residues. CDR3 nucleotide sequence: TGTGCCAGCAGTCAACCGATAGACAGGGATATCTCTGGAAACACCATATATTTT. Translating it yields CASSQPIDRDISGNTIYF.

The chain employs TRBV6-5 and TRBJ1-5, with 8 bases identical to TRBD1. Per the germline V gene, CDR1 is MNHEY and CDR2 is SVGAGI. This CDR3 comprises 15 residues. V was clipped by 4 bases and J by 6 bases; unmatched bases: 8. The CDR3 loop is CASSSTGQGFQPQHF. The DNA for the CDR3 is TGTGCCAGCAGTTCAACCGGACAGGGCTTTCAGCCCCAGCATTTT.

The sample holds many counts of this clonotype. The chain has TRBV29-1 and TRBJ2-5; weak D call: TRBD2 (7 bases). This CDR3 has 13 residues. V lost 4 bases to trimming and J lost 4 bases, with 13 bases between them. Per the germline V gene, CDR1 is SQVTM and CDR2 is ANQGSEA. The CDR3 DNA sequence: TGCAGCGTTGCTCGGGGAGGGGGAGAGACCCAGTACTTC. Encoded protein: CSVARGGGETQYF. Filled out from reference TRBV29-1 and TRBJ2-5, the complete variable domain reads SAVISQKPSRDICQRGTSLTIQCQVDSQVTMMFWYRQQPGQSLTLIATANQGSEATYESGFVIDKFPISRPNLTFSTLTVSNMSPEDSSIYLCSVARGGGETQYFGPGTRLLVL.

The gene calls are TRBV30 and TRBJ1-6; 7 bases align to TRBD1. The CDR3 extends over 18 amino acids. The trim removed 4 bases at V and 6 bases at J, leaving 18 bases unmatched. CDR1 and CDR2 (germline): GTSNPN, SVGIG (reference sequence). CDR3 DNA: TGTGCCTGGAATCCCCGGACAGGATTTGAGGTGTCTAATTCACCCCTCCACTTT. Translation gives CAWNPRTGFEVSNSPLHF.

This clonotype was found many times. The chain links TRBV5-1 to TRBJ2-1, with 7 bases matching TRBD1. This CDR3 is built from 15 residues. Trimming took 3 bases from V and 5 from J; bases not matched to a gene: 8. Germline assignment: CDR1 SGHRS and CDR2 YFSETQ. Here the CDR3 DNA reads TGCGCCAGCAGCTCCCAAGGGGGCTCAAACAATGAGCAGTTCTTC. It specifies CASSSQGGSNNEQFF.

The chain links TRBV15 to TRBJ2-1, with 7 bases fitting TRBD2. Germline V CDR1 and CDR2: LNHNV, YYDKDF (reference sequence). The CDR3 loop spans 15 amino acids. The J segment lost 4 bases and the V segment lost 0 bases, leaving 3 bases of the junction unmatched. This CDR3 is CATSRESGKYNEQFF. As DNA, the CDR3 is TGTGCCACCAGCAGAGAAAGCGGGAAATACAATGAGCAGTTCTTC. Together with reference TRBV15 and TRBJ2-1, the CDR3 gives the full variable domain: DAMVIQNPRYQVTQFGKPVTLSCSQTLNHNVMYWYQQKSSQAPKLLFHYYDKDFNNEADTPDNFQSRRPNTSFCFLDIRSPGLGDTAMYLCATSRESGKYNEQFFGPGTRLTVL.

This clonotype showed up just a few times. The V and J genes are TRBV18 and TRBJ2-1; perhaps TRBD2 as D (6 bases). V lost 4 bases, J lost 2 bases, and 12 bases lay in between. The CDR3 is made up of 15 amino acids. The germline V gene encodes CDR1 KGHSH and CDR2 LQKENI. CDR3 coding DNA: TGTGCCAGCTCACTCATGACTAGTCCCTACAATGAGCAGTTCTTC. Its protein product is CASSLMTSPYNEQFF.

The V and J genes are TRBV29-1 and TRBJ2-7; 11 bases are shared with TRBD1. Germline V gives CDR1 SQVTM, CDR2 ANQGSEA. V dropped 0 bases and J dropped 0; count of bases not matched to a gene: 4. The length of the CDR3 is 16 residues. CDR3 DNA: TGCAGCGTTGAAGATCGGACAGGGGGCTTCTCCTACGAGCAGTACTTC. Amino acid sequence: CSVEDRTGGFSYEQYF.

This clonotype was counted a few times. V gene TRBV20-1 combines with J gene TRBJ2-2, with TRBD1 identical over 8 bases. CDR1 is DFQATT, CDR2 SNEGSKA, per germline (reference sequence). The J segment lost 5 bases and the V segment lost 6 bases, leaving 5 bases of the junction unmatched. The CDR3 totals 13 residues. The chain's CDR3 is CSAEQGETGELFF. The DNA of the CDR3 is TGCAGTGCAGAACAGGGGGAGACCGGGGAGCTGTTTTTT.

This clonotype has at least ten counts. This rearrangement joins TRBV9 to TRBJ2-2, with a possible D match to TRBD2 (6 bases). Germline V gene lookup returns CDR1 SGDLS and CDR2 YYNGEE. This CDR3 is built from 18 residues. Trimming shortened V by 0 bases and J by 0 bases, and 15 bases separated the two germline ends. CDR3 DNA sequence: TGTGCCAGCAGCGTAGAAGTGGGGGGAGGCACGAACACCGGGGAGCTGTTTTTT. Its protein product is CASSVEVGGGTNTGELFF.

This rearrangement joins TRBV20-1 to TRBJ1-5; perhaps TRBD1 as D (6 bases). Deletions cut 0 bases from V and 5 bases from J, with 14 bases between. Germline lookup yields CDR1 DFQATT and CDR2 SNEGSKA (reference sequence). The CDR3 length is 15 residues. The CDR3, as DNA: TGCAGTGCTAGAGATGGGACAAGTCTTGATCAGCCCCAGCATTTT. Translated, it gives CSARDGTSLDQPQHF.

The chain combines TRBV7-9 with TRBJ2-7, with a possible D match to TRBD1 (5 bases). Germline loops: CDR1 SEHNR, CDR2 FQNEAQ (reference sequence). The CDR3 has 14 amino acids. V lost 3 bases and J 6 bases, leaving 15 bases between the germline ends. The CDR3 coding sequence is TGTGCCAGCAGCTTCGGACAAGCCCTCGGCGAGCAGTACTTC. As protein: CASSFGQALGEQYF.

A few counts support this clonotype. The chain employs TRBV28 and TRBJ1-2; the D is unclear. The CDR3 contains 13 residues. From germline, CDR1 is MDHEN and CDR2 SYDVKM. Trimming left V 4 bases short and J 7 bases short, with 13 bases between. This CDR3 reads CASSSLQGSGYTF. In nucleotides, the CDR3 is TGTGCCAGCAGTTCGCTGCAAGGGTCTGGCTACACCTTC.

This clonotype was counted at least ten times. The chain recombines TRBV7-6 with TRBJ2-1, with unresolved D. The CDR3 runs 13 residues. The germline V gene has CDR1 SGHVS and CDR2 FNYEAQ. The V end was cut by 0 bases, the J end by 6 bases, with 6 bases between. In DNA form, the CDR3 reads TGTGCCAGCAGCTTAGCGCAAGGCAATGAGCAGTTCTTC. It yields the protein CASSLAQGNEQFF.